Following are 23 T cell receptor beta chains from one sample sequenced in a study of T-cell memory formation after mild COVID-19. TCRdb passed the 5' RACE reads through MiXCR, listing each CDR3 protein once. Among around 450,000 distinct CDR3 sequences listed, 20% to 25% were seen once. The sequencing input was PBMCs or a T cell subset sorted from them (not recorded which). These receptors were taken from an adult woman who had mild COVID-19 (a few samples of this study predate the infection). Cell type and time point are not known.

The chain recombines TRBV15 with TRBJ1-5; D remains unclear. CDR3 length: 15 residues. In germline, CDR1 is LNHNV, CDR2 YYDKDF (reference sequence). Trimming removed 5 bases from V and 1 base from J, with 12 bases in between. The CDR3: CATSYARVSNQPQHF. CDR3 bases: TGTGCCACCAGCTACGCGAGAGTCAGCAATCAGCCCCAGCATTTT.

The genes are TRBV9 and TRBJ2-2; maybe TRBD1 (6 bases). The CDR3 is 15 residues long. Trimming shortened V by 6 bases and J by 4 bases, and 16 bases separated the two germline ends. The V gene's germline CDR1 is SGDLS and CDR2 YYNGEE. The CDR3 DNA follows: TGTGCCAGCACCCCGAGTAGGGGGTCCACCGGGGAGCTGTTTTTT. It codes for CASTPSRGSTGELFF.

V usage is TRBV13 and J usage is TRBJ2-1; D perhaps matches TRBD2 (5 bases). Trimming left V 1 base short and J 8 bases short, with 15 bases between. The CDR3 spans 15 residues. Germline V gene sequence: CDR1 PRHDT, CDR2 FYEKMQ (reference sequence). CDR3 DNA sequence: TGTGCCAGCAGCTTAGCTGGGTTAGCGTGGTATGAGCAGTTCTTC. Translation gives CASSLAGLAWYEQFF. The full variable domain, with the rest looked up from reference TRBV13 and TRBJ2-1, is AAGVIQSPRHLIKEKRETATLKCYPIPRHDTVYWYQQGPGQDPQFLISFYEKMQSDKGSIPDRFSAQQFSDYHSELNMSSLELGDSALYFCASSLAGLAWYEQFFGPGTRLTVL.

The chain links TRBV6-2 or TRBV6-3 to TRBJ2-1; 7 bases agree with TRBD2. V was clipped by 0 bases and J by 10 bases; unmatched bases: 6. The CDR3 length is 14 residues. CDR1 MNHEY and CDR2 SVGEGT come from the germline V gene. Here the CDR3 reads CASSYSTGLTEQFF. The CDR3 nucleotides are TGTGCCAGCAGTTACTCGACGGGACTAACGGAGCAGTTCTTC.

The chain uses TRBV3-1 and TRBJ2-1; 9 bases line up with TRBD2. This CDR3 region has 15 residues. Germline lookup yields CDR1 LGHDT and CDR2 YNNKEL (reference sequence). V trimming: 4 bases; J trimming: 9 bases; junction bases outside the gene matches: 10. The CDR3 protein is CASSPVAGVLGEQFF. The CDR3, as DNA: TGTGCCAGCAGCCCTGTAGCGGGAGTCCTCGGTGAGCAGTTCTTC.

The V call is TRBV12-3 or TRBV12-4, the J call TRBJ1-5; D gene unclear. The length of the CDR3 is 14 residues. With 8 bases removed from V and 0 bases from J, the gap between germline ends came to 11 bases. The CDR3 sequence: CASGRSYSNQPQHF. The CDR3 region has the DNA TGTGCCAGCGGAAGGTCGTATAGCAATCAGCCCCAGCATTTT.

J is TRBJ2-3 and V is TRBV11-3; tentatively, D is TRBD2 (7 bases). The CDR3 has 14 amino acids. Trimming stripped 7 bases from V and 3 bases from J, with 14 bases between. Germline V gives CDR1 SGHNT, CDR2 YENEEA. The CDR3 nucleotides read TGTGCCAGCATGGGGGGGGCCCCTACAGATACGCAGTATTTT. Translated: CASMGGAPTDTQYF. Full variable domain (missing parts from reference TRBV11-3 and TRBJ2-3): EAGVVQSPRYKIIEKKQPVAFWCNPISGHNTLYWYLQNLGQGPELLIRYENEEAVDDSQLPKDRFSAERLKGVDSTLKIQPAELGDSAVYLCASMGGAPTDTQYFGPGTRLTVL.

The CDR3 DNA reads as TGTGCCAGCAGCCAAGCAGGAGGGATTAACAATGAGCAGTTCTTC. It is translated as CASSQAGGINNEQFF. This chain links TRBV3-1 with TRBJ2-1; D possibly corresponds to TRBD2 (6 bases). From germline, CDR1 is LGHDT and CDR2 YNNKEL (reference sequence). CDR3 size: 15 residues. Trimming took off 1 base at V and 5 bases at J, with 12 bases between the two ends.

There are a few counts of this clonotype. V and J are TRBV5-1 and TRBJ2-5, with TRBD2 as a possible D gene (6 bases). The CDR3 totals 15 residues. Trimming removed 3 bases at V and 2 bases at J, with 14 bases between. From germline, CDR1 is SGHRS and CDR2 YFSETQ. The CDR3 DNA is TGCGCCAGCAGCTCGGAGGGCAGGCGGCAAGAGACCCAGTACTTC. It codes for CASSSEGRRQETQYF.

This clonotype was seen a few times. The chain uses TRBV7-9 and TRBJ2-5, with D unclear. This CDR3 comprises 15 residues. The V gene lost 1 base and the J gene lost 4 bases, with 13 bases spanning the gap. In germline, CDR1 is SEHNR, CDR2 FQNEAQ (reference sequence). The CDR3 DNA follows: TGTGCCAGCAGCTTAGGGAAAGGATCTCTAGAGACCCAGTACTTC. It codes for CASSLGKGSLETQYF.

The table lists this clonotype with a few counts. The chain recombines TRBV24-1 with TRBJ1-5; D uncertain. Per the germline V gene, CDR1 is KGHDR and CDR2 is SFDVKD. The CDR3 runs 12 residues. V was cut by 4 bases and J by 3 bases, with 3 bases left in between. The CDR3 is CATSDTNQPQHF. The CDR3 DNA follows: TGTGCCACCAGTGACACCAATCAGCCCCAGCATTTT.

The chain carries TRBV12-3 or TRBV12-4 and TRBJ1-1, with D unclear. CDR3 length: 14 residues. Trimming took off 3 bases at V and 5 bases at J, with 13 bases between the two ends. The CDR3 bases are TGTGCCAGCAGTTTTACTACTATCAGGACTGAAGCTTTCTTT. This codes for CASSFTTIRTEAFF.

A few counts support this clonotype. This sequence joins TRBV11-1 and TRBJ1-1; D remains unclear. V dropped 5 bases and J dropped 0 bases, with 10 bases sitting between them. The germline V gene has CDR1 SGHAT and CDR2 FQDESV (reference sequence). This CDR3 region has 14 residues. The CDR3 nucleotides read TGTGCCAGCAGCCGACCCGAAATGAACACTGAAGCTTTCTTT. It encodes CASSRPEMNTEAFF.

V and J are TRBV12-3 or TRBV12-4 and TRBJ2-3, with unresolved D. Deletions cut 1 base from V and 0 bases from J, with 8 bases between. This CDR3 region has 15 residues. DNA for the CDR3: TGTGCCAGCAGTTTAGAGACGGCTAGCACAGATACGCAGTATTTT. It codes for CASSLETASTDTQYF.

V and J are TRBV7-9 and TRBJ1-5, with D possibly TRBD1 on 6 matching bases. The CDR3 loop spans 14 amino acids. V was cut by 2 bases and J by 4 bases, with 9 bases left in between. The V gene's germline CDR1 is SEHNR and CDR2 FQNEAQ (reference sequence). CDR3 DNA sequence: TGTGCCAGCAGCTTACGGGACACTAATCAGCCCCAGCATTTT. The encoded protein is CASSLRDTNQPQHF.

The chain carries TRBV7-9 and TRBJ2-3; 8 bases align to TRBD2. This CDR3 is built from 14 residues. J gave up 3 bases and V 3 bases, and 2 bases lay outside the gene matches. Per the germline V gene, CDR1 is SEHNR and CDR2 is FQNEAQ (reference sequence). The CDR3 reads CASSLRGVTDTQYF. Here the CDR3 DNA reads TGTGCCAGCAGCTTGCGGGGGGTGACAGATACGCAGTATTTT. Full variable domain (remainder filled in from reference TRBV7-9 and TRBJ2-3): DTGVSQNPRHKITKRGQNVTFRCDPISEHNRLYWYRQTLGQGPEFLTYFQNEAQLEKSRLLSDRFSAERPKGSFSTLEIQRTEQGDSAMYLCASSLRGVTDTQYFGPGTRLTVL.

This clonotype has just a few counts. The chain recombines TRBV12-3 or TRBV12-4 with TRBJ1-5; possible D gene TRBD1, 5 bases. The length of the CDR3 is 15 residues. Trimming removed 1 base from V and 4 bases from J, with 11 bases in between. The CDR3 reads CASSLGDPPNQPQHF. The CDR3 DNA reads TGTGCCAGCAGTTTAGGGGACCCTCCGAATCAGCCCCAGCATTTT.

This clonotype was seen more than once but under ten times. The J gene is TRBJ2-2, the V gene TRBV29-1, with 9 bases that match TRBD2. This CDR3 has 16 amino acids. Germline trimming cut 3 bases from V and 3 bases from J; bases unmatched to any gene: 8. The germline gives CDR1 SQVTM, CDR2 ANQGSEA. Here the CDR3 reads CSVELTSGIYTGELFF. The CDR3 DNA follows: TGCAGCGTTGAGTTGACTAGCGGTATCTACACCGGGGAGCTGTTTTTT.

The rearrangement uses TRBV7-2 and TRBJ1-2; D perhaps matches TRBD1 (5 bases). Germline V gene sequence: CDR1 SGHTA, CDR2 FQGNSA. The CDR3 totals 13 residues. V lost 1 base and J lost 8, with 11 bases in between. This CDR3 is CASSLGDLGGYTF. The CDR3 DNA reads TGTGCCAGCAGCTTAGGGGACTTGGGGGGCTACACCTTC.

The table lists this clonotype with a few counts. The chain combines TRBV5-1 with TRBJ1-1; D possibly corresponds to TRBD1 (5 bases). Germline V lookup: CDR1 SGHRS, CDR2 YFSETQ. V was shortened by 2 bases and J by 7 bases, with 12 bases between the two germline ends. The CDR3 covers 13 residues. The CDR3 region has the DNA TGCGCCAGCAGCTTCGACAGCGATATTGAAGCTTTCTTT. This codes for CASSFDSDIEAFF.

This clonotype came up a few times. This chain connects TRBV11-2 to TRBJ2-7; 13 bases align to TRBD2. The V gene end was trimmed by 5 bases and the J gene end by 5 bases; junction bases not matched to a gene: 6. The CDR3 has 15 amino acids. Germline values: CDR1 SGHAT, CDR2 FQNNGV. The CDR3, as DNA: TGTGCCAGCAGCATGACTAGCGGGAGGTTCAACGAGCAGTACTTC. Residues: CASSMTSGRFNEQYF.

The V and J genes are TRBV9 and TRBJ1-5, with 11 bases that match TRBD1. Germline V gene sequence: CDR1 SGDLS, CDR2 YYNGEE. The CDR3 is 15 amino acids. J lost 6 bases, V lost 4 bases, and 6 bases had no gene match. CDR3 nucleotides: TGTGCCAGCAGCTCGACCGGGACAGGGGGTCAGCCCCAGCATTTT. Translated, it gives CASSSTGTGGQPQHF. Looking up the rest from reference TRBV9 and TRBJ1-5 gives the full variable domain: DSGVTQTPKHLITATGQRVTLRCSPRSGDLSVYWYQQSLDQGLQFLIQYYNGEERAKGNILERFSAQQFPDLHSELNLSSLELGDSALYFCASSSTGTGGQPQHFGDGTRLSIL.

This chain connects TRBV11-2 to TRBJ2-5; D ambiguous. The CDR3 contains 11 residues. V shed 4 bases and J shed 7 bases, with 7 bases lying between them. CDR1 is SGHAT and CDR2 is FQNNGV in the germline V gene. The CDR3 DNA reads TGTGCCAGCAGCTCTGGGCGGACCCAGTACTTC. Translation: CASSSGRTQYF.